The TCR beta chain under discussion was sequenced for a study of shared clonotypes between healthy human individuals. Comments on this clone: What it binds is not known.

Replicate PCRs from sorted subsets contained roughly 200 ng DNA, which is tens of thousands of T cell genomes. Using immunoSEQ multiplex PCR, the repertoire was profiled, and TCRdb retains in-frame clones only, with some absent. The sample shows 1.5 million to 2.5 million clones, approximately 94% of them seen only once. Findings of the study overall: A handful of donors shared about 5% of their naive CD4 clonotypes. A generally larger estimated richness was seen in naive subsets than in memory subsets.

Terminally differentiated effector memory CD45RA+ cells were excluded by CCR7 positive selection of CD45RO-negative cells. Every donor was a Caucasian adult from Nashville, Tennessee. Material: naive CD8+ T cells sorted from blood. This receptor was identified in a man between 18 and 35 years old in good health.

The CDR3 protein is CASSLGAGASTDTQYF. The CDR3 DNA reads as TGTGCCAGCAGTTTAGGAGCGGGAGCTAGCACAGATACGCAGTATTTT. This chain connects TRBV27 to TRBJ2-3, with TRBD2 identical over 8 bases. Germline CDR1 and CDR2: MNHEY and SMNVEV (reference sequence). The V gene end was trimmed by 2 bases and the J gene end by 0 bases; junction bases not matched to a gene: 4. The CDR3 totals 16 residues.